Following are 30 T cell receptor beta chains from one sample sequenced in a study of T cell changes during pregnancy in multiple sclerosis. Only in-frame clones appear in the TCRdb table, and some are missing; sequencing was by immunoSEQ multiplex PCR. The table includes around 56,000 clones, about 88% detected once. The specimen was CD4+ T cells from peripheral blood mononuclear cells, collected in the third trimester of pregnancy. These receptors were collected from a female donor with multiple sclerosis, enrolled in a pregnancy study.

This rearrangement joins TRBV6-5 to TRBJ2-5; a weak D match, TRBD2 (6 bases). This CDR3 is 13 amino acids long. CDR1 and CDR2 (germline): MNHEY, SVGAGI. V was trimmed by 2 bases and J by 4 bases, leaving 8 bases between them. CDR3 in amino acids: CASSYGGTETQYF. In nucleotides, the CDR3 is TGTGCCAGCAGTTACGGCGGGACAGAGACCCAGTACTTC.

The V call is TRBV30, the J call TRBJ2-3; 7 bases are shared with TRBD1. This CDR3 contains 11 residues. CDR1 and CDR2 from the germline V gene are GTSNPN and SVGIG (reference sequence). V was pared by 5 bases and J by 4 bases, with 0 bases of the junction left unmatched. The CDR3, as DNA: TGTGCCTGGGGGACAGCAGATACGCAGTATTTT. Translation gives CAWGTADTQYF.

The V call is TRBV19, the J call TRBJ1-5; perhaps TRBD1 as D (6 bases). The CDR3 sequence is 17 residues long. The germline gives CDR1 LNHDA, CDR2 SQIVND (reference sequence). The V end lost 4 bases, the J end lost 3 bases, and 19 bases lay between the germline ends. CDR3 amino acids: CASSRAQGFNNNQPQHF. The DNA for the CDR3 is TGTGCCAGTAGTAGGGCACAGGGTTTTAATAACAATCAGCCCCAGCATTTT.

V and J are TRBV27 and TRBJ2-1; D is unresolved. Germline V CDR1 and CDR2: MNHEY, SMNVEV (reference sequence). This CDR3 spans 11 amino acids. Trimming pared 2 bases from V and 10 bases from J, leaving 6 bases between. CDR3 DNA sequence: TGTGCCAGCAGTTTAGTCTCCGAGCAGTTCTTC. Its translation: CASSLVSEQFF.

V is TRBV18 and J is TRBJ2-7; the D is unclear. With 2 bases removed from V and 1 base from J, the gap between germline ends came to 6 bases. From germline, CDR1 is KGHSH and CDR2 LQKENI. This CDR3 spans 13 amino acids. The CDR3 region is CASSPSGSYEQYF. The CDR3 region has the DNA TGTGCCAGCTCACCATCAGGTTCCTACGAGCAGTACTTC.

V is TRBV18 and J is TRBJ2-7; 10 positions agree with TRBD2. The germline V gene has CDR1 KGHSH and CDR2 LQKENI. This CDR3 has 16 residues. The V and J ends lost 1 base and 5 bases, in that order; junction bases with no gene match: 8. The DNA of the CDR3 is TGTGCCAGCTCACCACTGATGGGACTAGCGAAAAACGAGCAGTACTTC. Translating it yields CASSPLMGLAKNEQYF.

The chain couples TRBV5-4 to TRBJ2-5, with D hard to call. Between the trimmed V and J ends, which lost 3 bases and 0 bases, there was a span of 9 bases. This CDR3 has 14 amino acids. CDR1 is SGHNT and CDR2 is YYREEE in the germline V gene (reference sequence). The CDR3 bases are TGTGCCAGCAGCTCCCCTAGGAACCAAGAGACCCAGTACTTC. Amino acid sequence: CASSSPRNQETQYF.

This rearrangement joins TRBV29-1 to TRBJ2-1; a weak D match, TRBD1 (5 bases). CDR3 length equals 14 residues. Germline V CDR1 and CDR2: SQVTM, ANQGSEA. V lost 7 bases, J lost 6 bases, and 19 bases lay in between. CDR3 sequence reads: CSGTDSRACNEQFF. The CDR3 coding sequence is TGCAGCGGGACCGACAGCCGGGCTTGCAATGAGCAGTTCTTC.

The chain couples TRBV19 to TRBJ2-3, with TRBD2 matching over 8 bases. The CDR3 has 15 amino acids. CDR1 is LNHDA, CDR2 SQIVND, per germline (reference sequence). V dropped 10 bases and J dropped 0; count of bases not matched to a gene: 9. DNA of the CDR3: TGTGCCACTAGCGGGTTTGATTCTAGCACAGATACGCAGTATTTT. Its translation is CATSGFDSSTDTQYF.

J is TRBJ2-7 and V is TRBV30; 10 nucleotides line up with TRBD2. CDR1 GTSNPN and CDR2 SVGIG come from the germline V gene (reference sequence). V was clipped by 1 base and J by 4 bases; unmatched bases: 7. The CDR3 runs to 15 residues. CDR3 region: CAWSDPGLAKYEQYF. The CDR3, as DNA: TGTGCCTGGAGTGACCCGGGACTAGCGAAGTACGAGCAGTACTTC.

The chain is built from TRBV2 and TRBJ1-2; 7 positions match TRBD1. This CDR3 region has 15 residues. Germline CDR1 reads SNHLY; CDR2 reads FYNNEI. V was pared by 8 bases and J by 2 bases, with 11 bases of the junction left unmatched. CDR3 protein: CASSNRRQGNYGYTF. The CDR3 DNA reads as TGTGCCAGCTCCAATCGGCGACAGGGAAACTATGGCTACACCTTC.

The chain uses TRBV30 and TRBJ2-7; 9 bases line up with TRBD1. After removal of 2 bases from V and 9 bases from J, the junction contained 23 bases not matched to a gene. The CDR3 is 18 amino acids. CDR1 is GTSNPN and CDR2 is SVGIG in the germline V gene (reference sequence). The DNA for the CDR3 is TGTGCCTGGAGTACGATAAGGGTACCGGGACAGGGTGTATATTGGCAGTACTTC. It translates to CAWSTIRVPGQGVYWQYF.

The CDR3 DNA is TGCGCCAGCAGTGAGGGCGGAGGGAACACTGAAGCTTTCTTT. Amino acids: CASSEGGGNTEAFF. V and J are TRBV10-1 and TRBJ1-1, with D unclear. V gave up 2 bases and J gave up 1 base, with 8 bases separating them. The CDR3 is made up of 14 amino acids. In germline, CDR1 is WNHNN, CDR2 SYGVQD (reference sequence).

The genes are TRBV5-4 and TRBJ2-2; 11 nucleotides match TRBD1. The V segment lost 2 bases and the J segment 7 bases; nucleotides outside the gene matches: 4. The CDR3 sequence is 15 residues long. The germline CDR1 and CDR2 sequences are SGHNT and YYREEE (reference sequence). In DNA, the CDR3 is TGTGCCAGCAGCTTAGGACAGGGGGCAGACGGGGAGCTGTTTTTT. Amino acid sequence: CASSLGQGADGELFF.

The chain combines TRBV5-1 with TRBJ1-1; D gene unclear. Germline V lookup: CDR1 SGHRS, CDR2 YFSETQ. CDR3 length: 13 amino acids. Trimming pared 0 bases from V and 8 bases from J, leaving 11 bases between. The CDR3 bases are TGCGCCAGCAGCTTGGAATTCGGGTCAGAAGCTTTCTTT. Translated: CASSLEFGSEAFF.

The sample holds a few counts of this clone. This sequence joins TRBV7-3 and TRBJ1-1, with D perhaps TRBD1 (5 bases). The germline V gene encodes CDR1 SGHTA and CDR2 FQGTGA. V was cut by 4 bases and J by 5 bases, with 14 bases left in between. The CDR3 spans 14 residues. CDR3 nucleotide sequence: TGTGCCAGCAGCTCAGGACTGGAGGGGACTGAAGCTTTCTTT. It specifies CASSSGLEGTEAFF.

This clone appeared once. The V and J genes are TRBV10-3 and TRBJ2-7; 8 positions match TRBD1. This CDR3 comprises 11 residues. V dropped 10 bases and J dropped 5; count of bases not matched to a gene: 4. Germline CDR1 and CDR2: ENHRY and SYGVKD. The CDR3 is CASGQGHEQYF. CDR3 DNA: TGTGCCAGCGGACAGGGCCACGAGCAGTACTTC.

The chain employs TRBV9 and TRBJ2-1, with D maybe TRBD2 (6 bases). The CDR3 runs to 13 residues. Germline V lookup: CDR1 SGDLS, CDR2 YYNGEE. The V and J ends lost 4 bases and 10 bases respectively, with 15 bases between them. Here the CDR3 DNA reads TGTGCCAGCAGCACCGCGGGGCCGGGGGAGCAGTTCTTC. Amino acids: CASSTAGPGEQFF.

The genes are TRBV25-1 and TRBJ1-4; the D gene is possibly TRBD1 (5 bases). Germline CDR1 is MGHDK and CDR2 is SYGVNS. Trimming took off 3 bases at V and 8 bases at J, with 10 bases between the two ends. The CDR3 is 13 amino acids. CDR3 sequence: CASSEGPREKLFF. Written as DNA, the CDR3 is TGTGCCAGCAGTGAGGGGCCGCGGGAAAAACTGTTTTTT. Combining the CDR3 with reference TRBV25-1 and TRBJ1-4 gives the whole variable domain EADIYQTPRYLVIGTGKKITLECSQTMGHDKMYWYQQDPGMELHLIHYSYGVNSTEKGDLSSESTVSRIRTEHFPLTLESARPSHTSQYLCASSEGPREKLFFGSGTQLSVL.

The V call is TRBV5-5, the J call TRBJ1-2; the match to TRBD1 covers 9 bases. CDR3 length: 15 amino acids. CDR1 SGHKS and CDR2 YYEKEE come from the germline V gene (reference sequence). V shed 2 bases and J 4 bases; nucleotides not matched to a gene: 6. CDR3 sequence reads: CASSLLAGQGYGYTF. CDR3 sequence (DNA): TGTGCCAGCAGCTTATTAGCGGGACAGGGCTATGGCTACACCTTC.

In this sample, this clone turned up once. Here the CDR3 DNA reads TGTGCCTGGAGCCTAAAGGGACTAGTGGTAGAGACCCAGTACTTC. As protein: CAWSLKGLVVETQYF. The J gene is TRBJ2-5, the V gene TRBV30, with 8 bases that match TRBD2. Germline trimming cut 3 bases from V and 4 bases from J; bases unmatched to any gene: 10. Germline CDR1 and CDR2: GTSNPN and SVGIG (reference sequence). This CDR3 has 15 amino acids.

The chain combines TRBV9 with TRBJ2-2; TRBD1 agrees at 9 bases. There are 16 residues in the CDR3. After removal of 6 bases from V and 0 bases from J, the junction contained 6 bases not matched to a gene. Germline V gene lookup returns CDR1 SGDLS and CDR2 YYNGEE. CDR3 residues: CASTLGQGTNTGELFF. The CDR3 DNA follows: TGTGCCAGCACCCTAGGACAGGGGACGAACACCGGGGAGCTGTTTTTT.

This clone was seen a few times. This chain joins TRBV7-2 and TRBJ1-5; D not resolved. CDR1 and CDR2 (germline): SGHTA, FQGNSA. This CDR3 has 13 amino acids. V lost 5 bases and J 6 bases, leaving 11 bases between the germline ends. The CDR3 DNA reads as TGTGCCAGCAGCCCTCCTTTTGTTCAGCCCCAGCATTTT. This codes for CASSPPFVQPQHF.

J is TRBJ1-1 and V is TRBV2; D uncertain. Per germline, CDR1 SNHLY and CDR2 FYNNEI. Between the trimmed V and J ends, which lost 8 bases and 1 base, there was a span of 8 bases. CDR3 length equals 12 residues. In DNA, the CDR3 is TGTGCCAGCGAGGAGCAGAACACTGAAGCTTTCTTT. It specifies CASEEQNTEAFF.

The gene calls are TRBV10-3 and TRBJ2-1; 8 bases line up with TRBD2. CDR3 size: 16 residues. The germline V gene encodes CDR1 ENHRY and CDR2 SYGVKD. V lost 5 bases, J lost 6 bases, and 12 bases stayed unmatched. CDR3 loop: CAISPLRGAKVNEQFF. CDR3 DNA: TGTGCCATCAGTCCTTTGCGGGGGGCGAAGGTCAATGAGCAGTTCTTC.

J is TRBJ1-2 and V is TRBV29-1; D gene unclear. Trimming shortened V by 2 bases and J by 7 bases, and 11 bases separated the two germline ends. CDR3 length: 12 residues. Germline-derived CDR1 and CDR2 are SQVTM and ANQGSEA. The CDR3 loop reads CSVETGLRGYTF. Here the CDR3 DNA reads TGCAGCGTTGAAACCGGTCTCCGTGGCTACACCTTC.

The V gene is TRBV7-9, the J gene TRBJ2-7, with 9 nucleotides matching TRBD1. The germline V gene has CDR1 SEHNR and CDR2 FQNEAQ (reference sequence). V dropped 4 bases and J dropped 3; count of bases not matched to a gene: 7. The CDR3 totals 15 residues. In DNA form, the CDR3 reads TGTGCCAGCAGCTCGCCGGGACAGGGAATCTACGAGCAGTACTTC. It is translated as CASSSPGQGIYEQYF.

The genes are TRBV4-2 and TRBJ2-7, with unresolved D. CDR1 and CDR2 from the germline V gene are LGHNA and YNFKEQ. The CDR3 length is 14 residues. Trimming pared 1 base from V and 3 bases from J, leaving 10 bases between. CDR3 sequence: CASSQASEFYEQYF. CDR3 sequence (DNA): TGTGCCAGCAGCCAAGCCTCGGAGTTCTACGAGCAGTACTTC.

The CDR3 sequence: CASSPPGTSGGNEQFF. The CDR3 DNA reads TGTGCCAGCAGCCCGCCAGGGACTAGCGGGGGCAATGAGCAGTTCTTC. V usage is TRBV7-9 and J usage is TRBJ2-1; TRBD2 agrees at 14 bases. Germline lookup yields CDR1 SEHNR and CDR2 FQNEAQ (reference sequence). This CDR3 has 16 amino acids. After removal of 5 bases from V and 6 bases from J, the junction contained 6 bases not matched to a gene.

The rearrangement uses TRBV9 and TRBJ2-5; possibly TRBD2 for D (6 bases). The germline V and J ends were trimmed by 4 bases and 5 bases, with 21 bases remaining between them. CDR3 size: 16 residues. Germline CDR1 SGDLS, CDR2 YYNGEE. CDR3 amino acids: CASSPTLSYGGETQYF. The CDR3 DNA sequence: TGTGCCAGCAGCCCAACACTTAGTTACGGGGGTGAGACCCAGTACTTC.